This TCR beta chain was found in a study of blood T cells in healthy people across ages. This clonotype has only a few counts. Together with a sample-barcoded 5' primer, a J-beta primer mix was included in a second PCR lasting roughly 6 to 12 cycles. In TCRdb, the 5' RACE reads were re-called with MiXCR into one record per CDR3 protein. Of hundreds of thousands of distinct CDR3 sequences listed, about 24% are singletons. This CDR3 spans 16 amino acids. The same data also went into a second study, on T cells of mothers and their children.

This TCR came from a boy between 5 and 17 years old in good health. The V call is TRBV1, the J call TRBJ2-3; the DNA was not used to check the table's D call, TRBD2. TRBV1 is annotated as a pseudogene. The sample consisted of blood. CDR3 bases: TGCACCAGCAGCTCTCGAAATAGCGGTGCCACAGATACGCAGTATTTT. This encodes CTSSSRNSGATDTQYF.